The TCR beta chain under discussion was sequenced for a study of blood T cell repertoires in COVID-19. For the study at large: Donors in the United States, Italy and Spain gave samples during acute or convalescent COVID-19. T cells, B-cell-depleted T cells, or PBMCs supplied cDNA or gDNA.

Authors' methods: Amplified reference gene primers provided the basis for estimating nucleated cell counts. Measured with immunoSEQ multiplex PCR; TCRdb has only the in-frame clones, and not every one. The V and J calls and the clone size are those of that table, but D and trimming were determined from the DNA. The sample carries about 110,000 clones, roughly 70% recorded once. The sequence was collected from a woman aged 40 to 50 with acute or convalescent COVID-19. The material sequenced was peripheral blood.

In nucleotides, the CDR3 is TGTGCCAGCAGCCAAGGACAGGGTCAAAATGAGCAGTTCTTC. This encodes CASSQGQGQNEQFF. This chain joins TRBV7-2 and TRBJ2-1, with TRBD1 identical over 8 bases. This CDR3 region has 14 residues. Germline CDR1 SGHTA, CDR2 FQGNSA. Trimming removed 5 bases from V and 7 bases from J; junction bases left unmatched: 7. The full variable domain, with the rest looked up from reference TRBV7-2 and TRBJ2-1, is GAGVSQSPSNKVTEKGKDVELRCDPISGHTALYWYRQSLGQGLEFLIYFQGNSAPDKSGLPSDRFSAERTGGSVSTLTIQRTQQEDSAVYLCASSQGQGQNEQFFGPGTRLTVL.